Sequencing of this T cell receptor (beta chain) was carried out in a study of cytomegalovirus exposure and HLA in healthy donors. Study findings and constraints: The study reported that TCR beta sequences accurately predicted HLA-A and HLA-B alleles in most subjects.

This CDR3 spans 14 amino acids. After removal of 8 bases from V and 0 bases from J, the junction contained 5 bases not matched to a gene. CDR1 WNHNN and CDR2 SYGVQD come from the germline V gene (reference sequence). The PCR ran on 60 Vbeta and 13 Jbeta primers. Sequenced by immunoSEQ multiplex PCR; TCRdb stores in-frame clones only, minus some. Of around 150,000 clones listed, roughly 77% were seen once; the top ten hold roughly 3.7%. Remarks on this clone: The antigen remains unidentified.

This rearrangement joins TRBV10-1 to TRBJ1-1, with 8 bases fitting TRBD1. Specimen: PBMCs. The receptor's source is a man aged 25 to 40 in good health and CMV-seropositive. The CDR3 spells CASGQGFMNTEAFF. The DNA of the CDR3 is TGCGCCAGCGGACAGGGATTTATGAACACTGAAGCTTTCTTT.